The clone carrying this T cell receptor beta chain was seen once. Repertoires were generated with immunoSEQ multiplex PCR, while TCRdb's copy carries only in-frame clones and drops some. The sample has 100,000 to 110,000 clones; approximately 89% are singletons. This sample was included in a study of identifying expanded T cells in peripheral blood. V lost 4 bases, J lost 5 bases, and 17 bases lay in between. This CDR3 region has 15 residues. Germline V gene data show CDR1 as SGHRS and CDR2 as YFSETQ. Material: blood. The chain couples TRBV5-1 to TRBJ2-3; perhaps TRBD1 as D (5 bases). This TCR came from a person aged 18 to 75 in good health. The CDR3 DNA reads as TGCGCCAGCAGCCCGTATGGAACAGGAGAAGATACGCAGTATTTT. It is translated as CASSPYGTGEDTQYF.